Below, 3 T cell receptor beta chains from the same sample are listed, as sequenced in a study of CXCR3-negative and CXCR3-positive naive CD8 T cells (dated by TCRdb to about 2019). What the research found in general, with its limitations: Compared with CXCR3-negative naive cells, CXCR3-positive naive cells had TRB CDR3s with higher hydrophobicity (lower Kidera factor 4), lower energy, and higher strength and volume indices.

These reads were obtained on a NextSeq 550. The Human TCR Profiling Kit (MiLaboratory) was used to make UMI-labeled 5' RACE TRB cDNA libraries. TCRdb reprocessed the reads and lists each CDR3 protein sequence as a single entry, with no DNA. The table for this sample shows around 88,000 distinct CDR3 sequences. Jointly, the top ten make up less than 1.1% of the sample. Antigens of these TCRs are unknown. What was sequenced was naive CXCR3+ CD8+ T cells from blood. The cell subset or site label for this specimen denotes: CD45RO-CCR7+CD27+CD95- naive CD8+ T cells expressing CXCR3 (TNR3+). The source is a human donor in good health. Some clones in this sample may be carry-over from other donors' samples.

J is TRBJ2-1 and V is TRBV12-3 or TRBV12-4; TCRdb returns TRBD1, unconfirmable since there is no DNA. The CDR3 has 14 amino acids. CDR3 region: CASSSYRGEGEQFF.

The chain employs TRBV2 and TRBJ2-7; there is no DNA to check the TCRdb D call of TRBD1. This CDR3 contains 14 residues. Germline values: CDR1 SNHLY, CDR2 FYNNEI. CDR3 residues: CASSSGQGGYEQYF.

The chain is built from TRBV7-2 and TRBJ2-3. CDR1 and CDR2 from the germline V gene are SGHTA and FQGNSA. The CDR3 contains 16 residues. The CDR3 spells CASSLVNEALADTQYF.